A selection of T cell receptor beta chains follows, all from one sample in a study of STAT5B mutations in CD4+ large granular lymphocyte leukemia. The table came from immunoSEQ multiplex PCR; TCRdb's copy has only in-frame clones and leaves some out. Altogether 23,000 or so clones are present, around 80% being singletons, with the ten largest covering roughly 0.4%. Sequencing input: CD4+ T cells from blood buffy coats. The source is a human donor in good health. The CDR3 runs from the conserved cysteine through the conserved F or W. The D gene is left open where the match is weak. Clone size, where shown, is once, few, many, or a class for clones that have expanded.

TRBJ2-1 - TRBV7-8 - TGTGCCAGCAGCTCGCGGAACCAGAGCTCCTACAATGAGCAGTTCTTC CASSSRNQSSYNEQFF
TRBJ2-1 TRBD2 TRBV5-6 - TGTGCCAGCAGCGGAAGGACTAGTTTTAGTGAGCAGTTCTTC CASSGRTSFSEQFF
TRBJ2-1 - TRBV5-1 - TGCGCCAGCAGCTCGTCGGACCCATACAATGAGCAGTTCTTC CASSSSDPYNEQFF
TRBJ2-5 TRBD2 TRBV28 once TGTGCCAGCAGTTGGGCTAGCGGGGTCGAGACCCAGTACTTC CASSWASGVETQYF
TRBJ1-1 - TRBV2 - TGTGCCAGCAGTTTAACAGGGAACACTGAAGCTTTCTTT CASSLTGNTEAFF
TRBJ2-3 - TRBV15 once TGTGCCACCAGCAGACCCGCGGGGCGCACAGATACGCAGTATTTT CATSRPAGRTDTQYF
TRBJ2-1 - TRBV9 - TGTGCCAGCAGCCCCCCCGGGAACCATAACAATGAGCAGTTCTTC CASSPPGNHNNEQFF
TRBJ1-2 - TRBV6-5 - TGTGCCAGCAGTCCAAGGGTTAACTATGGCTACACCTTC CASSPRVNYGYTF
TRBJ2-1 TRBD1 TRBV5-1 - TGCGCCAGCAGCTTGGGGACAGGCACCTACAATGAGCAGTTCTTC CASSLGTGTYNEQFF
TRBJ2-5 - TRBV25-1 - TGTGCCAGCAGTGAATCGGACAGCCAAGAGACCCAGTACTTC CASSESDSQETQYF
TRBJ2-6 TRBD2 TRBV6-1 once TGTGCCAGCAGTGAGGGACTAGCGGGAGCTGGGGCCAACGTCCTGACTTTC CASSEGLAGAGANVLTF
TRBJ2-1 TRBD2 TRBV2 - TGTGCCAGCGGTGAGGGAGGGCCGAGGAATGAGCAGTTCTTC CASGEGGPRNEQFF
TRBJ2-7 TRBD1 TRBV5-4 once TGTGCCAGCAGCTCGCCGGGACAGGTCTCCTACGAGCAGTACTTC CASSSPGQVSYEQYF
TRBJ2-1 TRBD2 TRBV2 - TGTGCCAGCAGCCGAGGGGGACTAGCGGGGGTAAATGAGCAGTTCTTC CASSRGGLAGVNEQFF
TRBJ1-1 TRBD1 TRBV4-2 - TGTGCCAGCAGCCAAGGCTTGCAGGGGGCGCGTGAAGCTTTCTTT CASSQGLQGAREAFF
TRBJ1-4 TRBD1 TRBV7-8 - TGTGCCAGCAGCTTGGGACAGGTAGCGGCAGCTGCTAATGAAAAACTGTTTTTT CASSLGQVAAAANEKLFF
TRBJ1-2 - TRBV11-2 - TGTGCCAGCAGCTCCGGGAGGGGGTTGCGGAACTATGGCTACACCTTC CASSSGRGLRNYGYTF
TRBJ2-1 TRBD2 TRBV29-1 - TGCAGCGTTGTCGGACTAGGTAACAATGAGCAGTTCTTC CSVVGLGNNEQFF
TRBJ1-3 - TRBV2 - TGTGCCAGCAAACCAAGACAGTTCTCTGGAAACACCATATATTTT CASKPRQFSGNTIYF
TRBJ1-2 - TRBV30 - TGTGCCTGGAGTGTTGCCGGGGTCACTAACTATGGCTACACCTTC CAWSVAGVTNYGYTF
TRBJ2-2 - TRBV21-1 - TGTGCCAGCAGCAAAGAAACCGACAGGGATCTCTTGGACACCGGGGAGCTGTTTTTT CASSKETDRDLLDTGELFF
TRBJ1-5 - TRBV18 few TGTGCCAGCTCAGTTTCTCAGGATCAGCCCCAGCATTTT CASSVSQDQPQHF
TRBJ1-1 - TRBV2 - TGTGCCAGCAGTGATTTGTTGTCGGGGGGGGTGGCTTTCTTT CASSDLLSGGVAFF
TRBJ2-4 - TRBV15 - TGTGCCACCAGCAGAGATAAAGGAAACATTCAGTACTTC CATSRDKGNIQYF
TRBJ2-2 - TRBV27 - TGTGCCAGCAGTTTAATAGAAACCGGGGAGCTGTTTTTT CASSLIETGELFF
TRBJ2-1 TRBD1 TRBV2 - TGTGCCAGCAGCGGCAGGGCGGGACAGGCCTCCTCCTACAATGAGCAGTTCTTC CASSGRAGQASSYNEQFF
TRBJ1-2 - TRBV10-3 - TGTGCCATCAGCGTGGGAGAGGCAGGGCGGTATGGCTACACCTTC CAISVGEAGRYGYTF
TRBJ2-5 - TRBV6-1 - TGTGCCAGCAGGGACCGGGGTCAAGAGACCCAGTACTTC CASRDRGQETQYF
TRBJ1-1 - TRBV13 once TGTGCCAGCAGCTTAGATCTTTTCGGGAACACTGAAGCTTTCTTT CASSLDLFGNTEAFF